The rows below give T cell receptor beta chains drawn from one sample of a study of T cells expressing NK-cell markers. TCRdb reprocessed the 5' RACE reads; each CDR3 protein has one entry and no DNA is given. The sample holds 250,000 or so distinct CDR3 sequences. The sample taken for sequencing was blood T cells: a sorted CD56 or NKG2C T cell subset, CD4+ or CD8+ T cells, or bulk PBMC T cells (not recorded which). The receptors were sampled from a woman aged 18 to 69 in good health. Both conserved end residues are part of each CDR3.

TRBV6-5	TRBJ2-1	CASSYASGTYNEQFF
TRBV19	TRBJ1-1	CASSNVGNTEAFF
TRBV18	TRBJ2-7	CASSPQGQRPGEQYF
TRBV7-2	TRBJ2-1	CASSFVSGPTYNEQFF
TRBV12-3/TRBV12-4	TRBJ1-6	CASRPVRGDSPLHF
TRBV5-1	TRBJ1-2	CASSDPGQAPGGYTF
TRBV12-3/TRBV12-4	TRBJ2-1	CASRQPGTRSYNEQFF
TRBV11-1	TRBJ2-7	CASSLDGRRDSLSSYEQYF
TRBV5-1	TRBJ2-2	CASSLGPLGEGELFF
TRBV20-1	TRBJ2-5	CSALDRDETQYF
TRBV5-1	TRBJ2-1	CASSLVTSPNEQFF
TRBV20-1	TRBJ1-2	CSGTGNYGYTF
TRBV20-1	TRBJ2-6	CSARGTGGSGANVLTF
TRBV6-2/TRBV6-3	TRBJ2-7	CASSLWDGTYEQYF
TRBV20-1	TRBJ2-7	CSARDQPASGSRAFTMQYF
TRBV9	TRBJ2-3	CASSRTFGDTQYF
TRBV10-3	TRBJ2-1	CAISESLLRTYNEQFF
TRBV5-1	TRBJ2-5	CASSFGLAGGHETQYF
TRBV11-3	TRBJ2-1	CASSSGTAAYNEQFF
TRBV6-5	TRBJ1-1	CASSYSGRGKGAEAFF
TRBV5-4	TRBJ2-1	CASSFSTSGGYNEQFF
TRBV5-5	TRBJ2-3	CASSLAPPDTQYF
TRBV12-3/TRBV12-4	TRBJ2-5	CASSPGSGPYGETQYF
TRBV24-1	TRBJ2-2	CAVGPLSFSGELFF
TRBV20-1	TRBJ1-2	CSARTGSNYGYTF
TRBV24-1	TRBJ2-1	CATSDLQRDIHTF
TRBV6-1	TRBJ2-3	CASTLVAGTQYF
TRBV29-1	TRBJ1-1	CSVGGARTEAFF
TRBV4-2	TRBJ2-6	CASSQARKGSGANVLTF
TRBV18	TRBJ1-5	CASSLDRGNSNQPQHF
TRBV28	TRBJ1-1	CASSFTRPAMNTEAFF
TRBV28	TRBJ2-7	CASSVPGGFRSSYEQYF
TRBV12-3/TRBV12-4	TRBJ1-2	CASRDRPYGYTF
TRBV7-3	TRBJ2-5	CASSLAPAGVETQYF
TRBV25-1	TRBJ2-2	CASRLAGDTGELFF
TRBV19	TRBJ1-1	CASRNPGVTEAFF
TRBV12-3/TRBV12-4	TRBJ2-1	CASSLRVGSYNEQFF
TRBV11-1	TRBJ1-6	CASSTDPRTESSYNSPLHF
TRBV27	TRBJ2-6	CASSLLASGANVLTF
TRBV13	TRBJ2-3	CASSLVGQGTHTQYF
TRBV11-2	TRBJ1-2	CASSTTGTGHQGYTF
TRBV20-1	TRBJ1-6	CSASTSVGTKNSPLHF
TRBV5-1	TRBJ2-7	CASSLVGRGPQRYF
TRBV12-3/TRBV12-4	TRBJ2-5	CASSRDYQASETQYF
TRBV11-2	TRBJ1-5	CASSLGGARAQHF